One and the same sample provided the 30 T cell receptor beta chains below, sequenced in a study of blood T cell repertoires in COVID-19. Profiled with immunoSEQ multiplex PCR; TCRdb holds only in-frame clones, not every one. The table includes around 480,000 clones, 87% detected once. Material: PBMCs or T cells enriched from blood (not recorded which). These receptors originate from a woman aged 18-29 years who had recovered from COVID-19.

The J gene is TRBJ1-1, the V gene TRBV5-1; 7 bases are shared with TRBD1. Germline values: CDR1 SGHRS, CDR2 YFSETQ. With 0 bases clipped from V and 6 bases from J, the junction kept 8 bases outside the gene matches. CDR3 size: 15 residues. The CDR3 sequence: CASSLAQGKGAEAFF. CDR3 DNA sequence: TGCGCCAGCAGCTTGGCACAGGGGAAGGGGGCTGAAGCTTTCTTT. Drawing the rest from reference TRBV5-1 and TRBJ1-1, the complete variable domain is KAGVTQTPRYLIKTRGQQVTLSCSPISGHRSVSWYQQTPGQGLQFLFEYFSETQRNKGNFPGRFSGRQFSNSRSEMNVSTLELGDSALYLCASSLAQGKGAEAFFGQGTRLTVV.

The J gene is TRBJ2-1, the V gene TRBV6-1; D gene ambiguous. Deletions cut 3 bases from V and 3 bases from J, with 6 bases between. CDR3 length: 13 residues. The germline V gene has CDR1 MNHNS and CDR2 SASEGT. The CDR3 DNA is TGTGCCAGCAGTGACAGGCTCTACAATGAGCAGTTCTTC. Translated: CASSDRLYNEQFF.

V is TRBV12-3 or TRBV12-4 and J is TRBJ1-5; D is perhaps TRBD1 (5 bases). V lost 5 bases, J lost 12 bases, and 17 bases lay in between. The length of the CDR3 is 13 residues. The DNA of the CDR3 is TGTGCCAGCAGTAATAACCAGGCGGGGGGCCAGCATTTT. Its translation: CASSNNQAGGQHF.

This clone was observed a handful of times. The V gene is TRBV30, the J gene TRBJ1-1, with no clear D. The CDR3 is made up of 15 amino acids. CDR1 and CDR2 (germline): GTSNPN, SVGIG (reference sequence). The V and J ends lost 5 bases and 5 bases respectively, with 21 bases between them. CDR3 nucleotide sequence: TGTGCCTGGGGCCCTCGGGGAACCCCGGGGACTGAAGCTTTCTTT. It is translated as CAWGPRGTPGTEAFF.

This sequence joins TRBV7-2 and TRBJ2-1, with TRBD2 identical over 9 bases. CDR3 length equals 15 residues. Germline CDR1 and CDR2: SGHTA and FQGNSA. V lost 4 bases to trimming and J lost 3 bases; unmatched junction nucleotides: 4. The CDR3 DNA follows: TGTGCCAGCAGCTCCCTAGCGGGGAACTACAATGAGCAGTTCTTC. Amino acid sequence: CASSSLAGNYNEQFF.

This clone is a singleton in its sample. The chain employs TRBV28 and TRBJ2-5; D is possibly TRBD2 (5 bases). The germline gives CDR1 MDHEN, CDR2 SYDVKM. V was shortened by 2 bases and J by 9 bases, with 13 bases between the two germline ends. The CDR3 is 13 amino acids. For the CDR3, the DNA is TGTGCCAGCAGTTTAGCCAGGCGCGGGTCCCAGTACTTC. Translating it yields CASSLARRGSQYF.

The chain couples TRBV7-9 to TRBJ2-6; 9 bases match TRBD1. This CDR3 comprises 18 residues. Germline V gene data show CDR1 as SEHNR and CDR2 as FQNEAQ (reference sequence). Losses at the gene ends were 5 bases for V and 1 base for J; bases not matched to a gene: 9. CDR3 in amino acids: CASSPSTGGGSGANVLTF. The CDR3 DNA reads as TGTGCCAGCAGCCCATCGACAGGGGGAGGTTCTGGGGCCAACGTCCTGACTTTC.

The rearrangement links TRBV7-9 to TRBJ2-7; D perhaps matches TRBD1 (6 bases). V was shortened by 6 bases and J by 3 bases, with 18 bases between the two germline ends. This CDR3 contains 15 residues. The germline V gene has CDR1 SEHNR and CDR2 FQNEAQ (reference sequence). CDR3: CASSSTQTGLYEQYF. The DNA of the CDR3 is TGTGCCAGCAGTTCTACCCAGACAGGCCTCTACGAGCAGTACTTC.

CDR3 DNA sequence: TGTGCCAGTAGGGAGGGGATGGCTCAGCCCCAGCATTTT. Translation gives CASREGMAQPQHF. The rearrangement joins TRBV19 to TRBJ1-5; D might be TRBD1 (5 bases). Germline V lookup: CDR1 LNHDA, CDR2 SQIVND (reference sequence). The CDR3 runs 13 residues. Trimming cost V 6 bases and J 6 bases, with 12 bases left between them.

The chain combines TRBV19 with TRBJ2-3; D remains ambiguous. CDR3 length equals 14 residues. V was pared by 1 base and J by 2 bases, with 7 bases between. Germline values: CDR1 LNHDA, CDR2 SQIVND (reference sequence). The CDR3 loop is CASSIVRYTDTQYF. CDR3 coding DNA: TGTGCCAGTAGTATAGTGAGATACACAGATACGCAGTATTTT.

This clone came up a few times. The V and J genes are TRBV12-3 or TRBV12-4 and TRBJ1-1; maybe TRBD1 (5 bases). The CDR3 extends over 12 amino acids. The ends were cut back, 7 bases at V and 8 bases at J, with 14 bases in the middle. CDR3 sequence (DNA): TGTGCCAGCACCTTACTCGACAGAGAAGCTTTCTTT. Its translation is CASTLLDREAFF.

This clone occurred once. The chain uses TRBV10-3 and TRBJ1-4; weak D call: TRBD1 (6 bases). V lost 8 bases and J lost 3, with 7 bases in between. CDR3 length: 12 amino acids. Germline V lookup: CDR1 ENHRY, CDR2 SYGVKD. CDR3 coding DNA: TGTGCCATCGGACAGCCTAATGAAAAACTGTTTTTT. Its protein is CAIGQPNEKLFF.

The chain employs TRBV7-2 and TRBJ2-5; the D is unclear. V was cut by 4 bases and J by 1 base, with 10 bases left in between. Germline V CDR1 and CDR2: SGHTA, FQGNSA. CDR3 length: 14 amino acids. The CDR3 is CASSSWAGQETQYF. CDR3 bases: TGTGCCAGCAGCTCGTGGGCAGGCCAAGAGACCCAGTACTTC.

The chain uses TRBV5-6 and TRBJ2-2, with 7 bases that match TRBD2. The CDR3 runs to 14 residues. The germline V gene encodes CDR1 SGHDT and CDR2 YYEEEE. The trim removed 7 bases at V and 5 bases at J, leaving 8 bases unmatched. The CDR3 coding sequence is TGTGCCAGCCACGCTTCGGGGGGTACCGGGGAGCTGTTTTTT. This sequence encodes CASHASGGTGELFF.

The CDR3 sequence: CASLRGWGKTQYF. The CDR3 nucleotides read TGTGCCAGCTTGAGAGGGTGGGGAAAGACCCAGTACTTC. The V call is TRBV2, the J call TRBJ2-5; D might be TRBD2 (5 bases). V lost 8 bases, J lost 6 bases, and 16 bases lay in between. CDR1 and CDR2 from the germline V gene are SNHLY and FYNNEI. This CDR3 comprises 13 residues.

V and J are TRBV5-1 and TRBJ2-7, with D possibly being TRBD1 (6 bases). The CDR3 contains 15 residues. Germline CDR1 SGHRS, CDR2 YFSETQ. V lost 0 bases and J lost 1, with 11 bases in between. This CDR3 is CASSLGWDTSYEQYF. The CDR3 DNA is TGCGCCAGCAGCTTGGGGTGGGACACTTCCTACGAGCAGTACTTC. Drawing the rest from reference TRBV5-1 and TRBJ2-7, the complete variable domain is KAGVTQTPRYLIKTRGQQVTLSCSPISGHRSVSWYQQTPGQGLQFLFEYFSETQRNKGNFPGRFSGRQFSNSRSEMNVSTLELGDSALYLCASSLGWDTSYEQYFGPGTRLTVT.

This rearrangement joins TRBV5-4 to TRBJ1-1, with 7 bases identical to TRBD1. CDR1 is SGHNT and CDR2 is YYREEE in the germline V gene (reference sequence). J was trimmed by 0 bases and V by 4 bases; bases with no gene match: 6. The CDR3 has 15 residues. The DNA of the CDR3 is TGTGCCAGCAGCCGGGACAGCAACATGAACACTGAAGCTTTCTTT. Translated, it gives CASSRDSNMNTEAFF.

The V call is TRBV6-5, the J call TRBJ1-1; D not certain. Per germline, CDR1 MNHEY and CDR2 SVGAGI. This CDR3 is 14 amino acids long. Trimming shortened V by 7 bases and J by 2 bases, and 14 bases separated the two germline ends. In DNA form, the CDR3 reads TGTGCCAGCATCCGCCTGACATCCAACACTGAAGCTTTCTTT. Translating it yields CASIRLTSNTEAFF.

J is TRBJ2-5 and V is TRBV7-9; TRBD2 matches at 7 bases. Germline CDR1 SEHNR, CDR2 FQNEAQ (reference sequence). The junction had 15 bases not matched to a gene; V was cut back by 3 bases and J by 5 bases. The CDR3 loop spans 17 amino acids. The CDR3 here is CASSFPPFSGGEETQYF. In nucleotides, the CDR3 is TGTGCCAGCAGCTTCCCTCCGTTTTCGGGGGGAGAGGAGACCCAGTACTTC.

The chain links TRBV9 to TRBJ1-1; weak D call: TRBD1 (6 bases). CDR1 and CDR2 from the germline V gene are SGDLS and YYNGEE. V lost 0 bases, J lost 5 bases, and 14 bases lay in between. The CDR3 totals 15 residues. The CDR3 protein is CASSVAQGSLTEAFF. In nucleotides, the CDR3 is TGTGCCAGCAGCGTAGCCCAGGGGAGTTTGACTGAAGCTTTCTTT.

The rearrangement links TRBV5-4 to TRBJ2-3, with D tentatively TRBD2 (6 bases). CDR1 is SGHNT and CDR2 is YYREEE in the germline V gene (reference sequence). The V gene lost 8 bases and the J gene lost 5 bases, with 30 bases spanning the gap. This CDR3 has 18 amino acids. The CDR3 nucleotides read TGTGCCAGTTTCCGGGACTCGGGGGAGTCAGAGGACTTAGATACGCAGTATTTT. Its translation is CASFRDSGESEDLDTQYF.

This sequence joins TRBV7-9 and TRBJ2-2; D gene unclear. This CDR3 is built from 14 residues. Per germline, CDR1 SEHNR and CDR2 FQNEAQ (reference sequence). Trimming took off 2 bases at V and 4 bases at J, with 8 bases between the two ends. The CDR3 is CASSLTFSTGELFF. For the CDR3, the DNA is TGTGCCAGCAGCTTAACTTTTAGCACCGGGGAGCTGTTTTTT.

The CDR3 reads CASSPDPGPDTQYF. Here the CDR3 DNA reads TGCGCCAGCAGCCCGGATCCAGGGCCTGATACGCAGTATTTT. The chain carries TRBV5-1 and TRBJ2-3, with a possible D match to TRBD1 (5 bases). Trimming left V 4 bases short and J 6 bases short, with 15 bases between. There are 14 residues in the CDR3. The V gene's germline CDR1 is SGHRS and CDR2 YFSETQ.

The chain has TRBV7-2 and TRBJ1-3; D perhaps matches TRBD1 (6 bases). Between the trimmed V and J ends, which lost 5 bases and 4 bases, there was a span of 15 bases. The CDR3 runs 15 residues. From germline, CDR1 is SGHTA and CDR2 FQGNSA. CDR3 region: CASSRGAGEGNTIYF. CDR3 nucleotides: TGTGCCAGCAGCCGGGGCGCAGGGGAGGGAAACACCATATATTTT.

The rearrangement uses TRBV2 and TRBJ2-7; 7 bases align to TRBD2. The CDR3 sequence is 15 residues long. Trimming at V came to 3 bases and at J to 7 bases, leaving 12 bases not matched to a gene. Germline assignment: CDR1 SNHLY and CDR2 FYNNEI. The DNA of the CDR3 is TGTGCCAGCAGTGAGGGGCGGGAGATCTTTTGGGAGCAGTACTTC. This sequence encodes CASSEGREIFWEQYF.

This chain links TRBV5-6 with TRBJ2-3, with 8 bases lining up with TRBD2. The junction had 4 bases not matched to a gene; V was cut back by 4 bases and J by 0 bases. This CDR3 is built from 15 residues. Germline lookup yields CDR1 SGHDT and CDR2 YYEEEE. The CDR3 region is CASSPGGLSTDTQYF. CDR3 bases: TGTGCCAGCAGCCCGGGGGGGCTTAGCACAGATACGCAGTATTTT.

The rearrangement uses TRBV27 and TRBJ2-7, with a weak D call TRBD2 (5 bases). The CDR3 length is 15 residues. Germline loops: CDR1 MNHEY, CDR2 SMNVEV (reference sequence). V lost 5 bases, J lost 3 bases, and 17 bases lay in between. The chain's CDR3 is CASSPHGSRGYEQYF. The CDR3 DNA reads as TGTGCCAGCAGTCCCCACGGATCACGGGGCTACGAGCAGTACTTC.

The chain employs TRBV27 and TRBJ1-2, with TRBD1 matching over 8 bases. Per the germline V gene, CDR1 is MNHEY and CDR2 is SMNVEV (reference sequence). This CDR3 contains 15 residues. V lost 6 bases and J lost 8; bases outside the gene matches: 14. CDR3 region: CASRFFGTGGYGYTF. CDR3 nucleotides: TGTGCCAGCAGATTCTTCGGAACAGGGGGATACGGCTACACCTTC.

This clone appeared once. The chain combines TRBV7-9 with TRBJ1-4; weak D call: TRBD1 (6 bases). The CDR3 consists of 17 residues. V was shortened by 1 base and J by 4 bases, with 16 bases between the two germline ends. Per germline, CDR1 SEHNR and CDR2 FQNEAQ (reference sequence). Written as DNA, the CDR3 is TGTGCCAGCAGCTTAGAACGGCAGGGGATGGGTAATGAAAAACTGTTTTTT. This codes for CASSLERQGMGNEKLFF. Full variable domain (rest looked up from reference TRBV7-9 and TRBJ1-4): DTGVSQNPRHKITKRGQNVTFRCDPISEHNRLYWYRQTLGQGPEFLTYFQNEAQLEKSRLLSDRFSAERPKGSFSTLEIQRTEQGDSAMYLCASSLERQGMGNEKLFFGSGTQLSVL.

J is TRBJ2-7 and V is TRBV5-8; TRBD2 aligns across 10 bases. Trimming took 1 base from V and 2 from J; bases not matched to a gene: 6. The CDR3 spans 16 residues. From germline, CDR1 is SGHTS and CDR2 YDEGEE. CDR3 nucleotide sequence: TGTGCCAGCAGCTTGTATATAGCGGGGGGTGCCTACGAGCAGTACTTC. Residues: CASSLYIAGGAYEQYF.